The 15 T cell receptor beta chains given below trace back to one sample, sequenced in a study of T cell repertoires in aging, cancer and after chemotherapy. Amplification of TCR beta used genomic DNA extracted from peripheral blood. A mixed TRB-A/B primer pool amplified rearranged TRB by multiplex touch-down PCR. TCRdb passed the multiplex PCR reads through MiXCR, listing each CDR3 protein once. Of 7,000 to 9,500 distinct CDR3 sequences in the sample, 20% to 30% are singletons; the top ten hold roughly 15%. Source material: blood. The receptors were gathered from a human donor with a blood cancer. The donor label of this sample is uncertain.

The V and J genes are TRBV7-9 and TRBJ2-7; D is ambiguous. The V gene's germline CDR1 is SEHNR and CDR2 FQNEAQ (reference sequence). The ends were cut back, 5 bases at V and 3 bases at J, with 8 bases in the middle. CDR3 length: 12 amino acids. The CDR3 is CASSHQLYEQYF. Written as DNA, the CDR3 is TGTGCCAGCAGCCACCAGCTCTACGAGCAGTACTTC.

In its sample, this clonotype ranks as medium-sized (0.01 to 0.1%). CDR3 DNA sequence: TGTGCCAGTAGGACACGGACAGGGGGCGGGAATCAGCCCCAGCATTTT. It translates to CASRTRTGGGNQPQHF. The chain couples TRBV19 to TRBJ1-5; 11 bases match TRBD1. The CDR3 length is 16 residues. CDR1 is LNHDA, CDR2 SQIVND, per germline (reference sequence). V shed 6 bases and J 4 bases; nucleotides not matched to a gene: 8.

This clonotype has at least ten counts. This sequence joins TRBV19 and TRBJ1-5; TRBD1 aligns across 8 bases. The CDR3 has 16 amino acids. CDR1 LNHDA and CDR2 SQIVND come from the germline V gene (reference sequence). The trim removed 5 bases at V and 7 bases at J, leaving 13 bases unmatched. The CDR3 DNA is TGTGCCAGTAGTGCACAGGCCGACAGGGGAGACCAGCCCCAGCATTTT. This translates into CASSAQADRGDQPQHF.

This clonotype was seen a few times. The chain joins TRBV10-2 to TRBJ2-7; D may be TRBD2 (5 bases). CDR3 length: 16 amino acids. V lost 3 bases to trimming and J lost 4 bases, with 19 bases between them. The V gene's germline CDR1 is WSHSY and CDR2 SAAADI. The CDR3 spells CASSDFLSRAGYEQYF. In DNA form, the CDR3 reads TGCGCCAGCAGTGATTTCCTATCGAGGGCCGGATACGAGCAGTACTTC.

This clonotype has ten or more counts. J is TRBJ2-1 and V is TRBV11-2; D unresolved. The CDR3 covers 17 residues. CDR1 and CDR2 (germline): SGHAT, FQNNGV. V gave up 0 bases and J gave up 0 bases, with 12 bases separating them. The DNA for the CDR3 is TGTGCCAGCAGCTTAGACCTAGTGGGAAGCTCCTACAATGAGCAGTTCTTC. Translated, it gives CASSLDLVGSSYNEQFF.

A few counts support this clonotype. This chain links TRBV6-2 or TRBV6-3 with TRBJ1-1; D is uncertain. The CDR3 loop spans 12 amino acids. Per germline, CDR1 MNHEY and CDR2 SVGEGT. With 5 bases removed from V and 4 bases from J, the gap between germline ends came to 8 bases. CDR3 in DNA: TGTGCCAGCAGTCGCCTCGGCACTGAAGCTTTCTTT. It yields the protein CASSRLGTEAFF.

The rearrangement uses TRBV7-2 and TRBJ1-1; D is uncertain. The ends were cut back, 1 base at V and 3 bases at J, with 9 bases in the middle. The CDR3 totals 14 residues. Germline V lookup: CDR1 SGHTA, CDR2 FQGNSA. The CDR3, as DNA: TGTGCCAGCAGCTTAGGTGGTCGAGACACTGAAGCTTTCTTT. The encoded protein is CASSLGGRDTEAFF.

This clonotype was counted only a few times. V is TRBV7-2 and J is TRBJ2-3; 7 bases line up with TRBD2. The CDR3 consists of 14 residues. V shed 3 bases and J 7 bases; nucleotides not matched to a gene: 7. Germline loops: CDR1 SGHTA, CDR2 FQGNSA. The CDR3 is CASSFGSGGNTQYF. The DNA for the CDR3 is TGTGCCAGCAGCTTTGGGTCGGGAGGCAATACGCAGTATTTT.

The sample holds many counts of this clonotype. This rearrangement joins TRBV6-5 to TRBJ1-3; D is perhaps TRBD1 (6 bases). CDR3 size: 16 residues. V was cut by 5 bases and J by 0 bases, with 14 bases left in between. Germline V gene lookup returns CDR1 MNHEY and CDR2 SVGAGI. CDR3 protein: CASSRGQRSSGNTIYF. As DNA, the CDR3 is TGTGCCAGCAGTAGAGGACAGCGTAGCTCTGGAAACACCATATATTTT.

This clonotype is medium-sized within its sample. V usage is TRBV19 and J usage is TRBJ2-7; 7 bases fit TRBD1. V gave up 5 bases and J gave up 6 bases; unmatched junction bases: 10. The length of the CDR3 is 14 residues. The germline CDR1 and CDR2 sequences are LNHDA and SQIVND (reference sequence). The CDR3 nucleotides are TGTGCCAGTAGTCCGGGACAGACCTCGAGCGAGCAGTACTTC. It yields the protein CASSPGQTSSEQYF.

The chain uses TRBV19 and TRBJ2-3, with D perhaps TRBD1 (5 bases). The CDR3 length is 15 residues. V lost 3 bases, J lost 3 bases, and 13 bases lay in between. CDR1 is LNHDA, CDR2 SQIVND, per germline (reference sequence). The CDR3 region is CASSIDSTGTDTQYF. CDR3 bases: TGTGCCAGTAGTATCGACAGTACTGGAACAGATACGCAGTATTTT.

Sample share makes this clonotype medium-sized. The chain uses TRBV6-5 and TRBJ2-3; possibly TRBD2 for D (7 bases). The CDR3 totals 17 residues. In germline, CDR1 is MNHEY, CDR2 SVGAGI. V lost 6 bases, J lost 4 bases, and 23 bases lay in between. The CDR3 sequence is CASRLRGGGASPDTQYF. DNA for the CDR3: TGTGCCAGCAGGCTACGAGGGGGGGGAGCCTCCCCAGATACGCAGTATTTT.

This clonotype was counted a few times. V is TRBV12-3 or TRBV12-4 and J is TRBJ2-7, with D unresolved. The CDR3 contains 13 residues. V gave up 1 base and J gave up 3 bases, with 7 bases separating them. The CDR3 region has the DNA TGTGCCAGCAGTTTAGAGCTCGTCTACGAGCAGTACTTC. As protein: CASSLELVYEQYF.

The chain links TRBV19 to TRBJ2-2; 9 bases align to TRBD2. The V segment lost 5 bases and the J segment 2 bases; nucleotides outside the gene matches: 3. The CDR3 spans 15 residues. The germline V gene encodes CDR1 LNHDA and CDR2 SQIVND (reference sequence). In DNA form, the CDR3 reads TGTGCCAGTAGTGGACTAGCGCCCAACACCGGGGAGCTGTTTTTT. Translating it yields CASSGLAPNTGELFF.

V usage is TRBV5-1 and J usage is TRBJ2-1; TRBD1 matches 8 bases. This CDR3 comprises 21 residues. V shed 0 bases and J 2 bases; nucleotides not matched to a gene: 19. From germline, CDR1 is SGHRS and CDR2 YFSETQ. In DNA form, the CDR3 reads TGCGCCAGCAGCTTGGAGATGGGGGACAGGCGGGCGGGACTCCCCTACAATGAGCAGTTCTTC. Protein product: CASSLEMGDRRAGLPYNEQFF.